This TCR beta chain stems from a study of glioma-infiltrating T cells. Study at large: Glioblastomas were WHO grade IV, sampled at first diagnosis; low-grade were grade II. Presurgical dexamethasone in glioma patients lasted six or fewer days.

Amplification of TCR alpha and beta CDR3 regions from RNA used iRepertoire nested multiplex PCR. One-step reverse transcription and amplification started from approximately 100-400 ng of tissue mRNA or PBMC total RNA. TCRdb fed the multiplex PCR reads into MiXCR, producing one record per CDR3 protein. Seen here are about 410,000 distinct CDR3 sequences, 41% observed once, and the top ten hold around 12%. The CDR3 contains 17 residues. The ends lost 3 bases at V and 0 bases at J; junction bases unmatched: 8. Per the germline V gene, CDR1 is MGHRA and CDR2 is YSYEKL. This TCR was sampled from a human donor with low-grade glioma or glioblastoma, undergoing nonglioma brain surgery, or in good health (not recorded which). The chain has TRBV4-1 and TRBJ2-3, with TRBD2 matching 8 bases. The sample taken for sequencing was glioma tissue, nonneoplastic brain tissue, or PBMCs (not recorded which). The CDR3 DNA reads TGCGCCAGCAGCCATGCCGCGGGACTAGAGAGCACAGATACGCAGTATTTT. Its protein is CASSHAAGLESTDTQYF.